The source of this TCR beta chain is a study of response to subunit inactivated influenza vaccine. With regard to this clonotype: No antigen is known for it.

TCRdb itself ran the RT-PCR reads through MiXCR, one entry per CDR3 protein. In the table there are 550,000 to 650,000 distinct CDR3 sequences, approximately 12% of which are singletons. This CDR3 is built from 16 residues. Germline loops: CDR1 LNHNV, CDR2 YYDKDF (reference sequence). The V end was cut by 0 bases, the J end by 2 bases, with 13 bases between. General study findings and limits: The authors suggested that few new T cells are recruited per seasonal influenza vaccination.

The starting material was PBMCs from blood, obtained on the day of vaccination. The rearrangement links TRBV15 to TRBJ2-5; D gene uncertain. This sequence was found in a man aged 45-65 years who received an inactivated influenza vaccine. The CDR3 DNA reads TGTGCCACCAGCAGAGATCGGCCAGCCTTACAAGAGACCCAGTACTTC. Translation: CATSRDRPALQETQYF.